This T cell receptor (beta chain) was recorded in a study of T cell responses to AZD1222 COVID-19 vaccine. Across the whole study: Analyses pooled second doses at about 4 or about 12 weeks.

The length of the CDR3 is 17 residues. Trimming shortened V by 7 bases and J by 0 bases, and 18 bases separated the two germline ends. The germline gives CDR1 KGHDR, CDR2 SFDVKD. Only in-frame clones appear in the TCRdb table, and some are missing; sequencing was by immunoSEQ multiplex PCR. This sample has about 170,000 clones, with roughly 92% found just once. The TCR originated in an adult in good health. Here the sequenced sample was peripheral blood, taken on day 0 of AZD1222 vaccination. The V gene is TRBV24-1, the J gene TRBJ1-5; perhaps TRBD1 as D (6 bases). The CDR3 spells CATRRSGGHYSNQPQHF. CDR3 in DNA: TGTGCCACCAGGCGCAGTGGGGGACATTATAGCAATCAGCCCCAGCATTTT.